Listed below are T cell receptor beta chains from one sample, sequenced in a study of regulatory T cells in long-lasting Graves disease. TCRdb re-derived calls from the multiplex PCR reads in MiXCR, one entry per CDR3 protein. The sample includes about 210,000 distinct CDR3 sequences, approximately 19% of them seen just once. In addition, the sample was reused for a study of T cells in Graves' hyperthyroidism and ophthalmopathy.

The material sequenced was peripheral blood mononuclear cells (PBMCs), taken at new diagnosis, from a patient treated with antithyroid drugs. The receptors come from a woman between 25 and 40 years old with Graves disease. Both conserved end residues are part of each CDR3.

>TRBV12-5
CASGWGQGIDEQFF
>TRBV6-2/TRBV6-3
CASSYGTSGRSSVQETQYF
>TRBV20-1
CSAGEGGVNTEAFF
>TRBV7-9
CASTYGQGSSEAFF
>TRBV12-3/TRBV12-4
CASRYTGNYNEQFF
>TRBV5-6
CASSLDPDLAPVSQFF
>TRBV5-1
CASSLTGTGLMNTEAFF
>TRBV19
CASSIAWQGVQFF
>TRBV6-1
CASRGPPGLSSGNTIYF
>TRBV30
CAWSKGGRAAYNEQFF
>TRBV18
CASSPEWNSPLHF
>TRBV28
CASSQAGGVGNYGYTF
>TRBV18
CASSPRLQDFYGYTF
>TRBV28
CASSRDRVTEAFF
>TRBV30
CAWSVQGVNEQFF
>TRBV20-1
CSARGTTQYF
>TRBV30
CAWTRQEVGGYTF
>TRBV3-1
CARSQVGRDSPLHF
>TRBV11-2
CASSLVSGSPDTF
>TRBV11-2
CASSPISGNTGELFF